The 25 T cell receptor beta chains reported below all come from one sample, sequenced in a study of blood T cell repertoires in COVID-19. Using immunoSEQ multiplex PCR, the repertoire was profiled, and TCRdb retains in-frame clones only, with some absent. The data hold under 450,000 clones, with about 91% observed a single time. Sequencing was carried out using peripheral blood. The origin of the receptors is a woman in her forties or fifties with COVID-19, enrolled during active disease.

V and J are TRBV4-2 and TRBJ2-1; the match to TRBD2 covers 9 bases. J was trimmed by 8 bases and V by 0 bases; bases with no gene match: 11. The length of the CDR3 is 17 residues. From germline, CDR1 is LGHNA and CDR2 YNFKEQ. The CDR3 is CASSQEGDSSGDDEQFF. The CDR3 coding sequence is TGTGCCAGCAGCCAAGAGGGTGACTCTAGCGGGGACGATGAGCAGTTCTTC.

Details on this clone: At the DNA level, this CDR3 is encoded by other sequences in the same sample as well. The chain is built from TRBV3-1 (or the pseudogene TRBV3-2) and TRBJ2-3, with a tentative D call TRBD2 (6 bases). Per germline, CDR1 LGHDT and CDR2 YNNKEL (reference sequence). The ends were cut back, 1 base at V and 5 bases at J, with 7 bases in the middle. The CDR3 spans 13 residues. The CDR3 loop is CASSQGGGDTQYF. The CDR3 region has the DNA TGTGCCAGCAGCCAAGGGGGAGGAGATACGCAGTATTTT.

The chain has TRBV21-1 and TRBJ1-2; TRBD1, the table's D call, lacks a check against the DNA. TRBV21-1 is recorded as a pseudogene. CDR3 length equals 17 residues. CDR3 coding DNA: TGTGCCAGCAGCCGAGGGAGAGGGGACAGAAGGGGGAAGGGCTACACCTTC. Amino acid sequence: CASSRGRGDRRGKGYTF.

The V gene is TRBV5-6, the J gene TRBJ1-1; D is undetermined. This CDR3 is built from 14 residues. V was trimmed by 4 bases and J by 0 bases, leaving 10 bases between them. Germline V CDR1 and CDR2: SGHDT, YYEEEE. The CDR3 sequence is CASSTGVMNTEAFF. The CDR3 bases are TGTGCCAGCAGCACCGGAGTAATGAACACTGAAGCTTTCTTT.

The chain combines TRBV9 with TRBJ2-1, with 10 bases aligning to TRBD1. This CDR3 has 15 residues. CDR1 SGDLS and CDR2 YYNGEE come from the germline V gene. V gave up 2 bases and J gave up 7 bases; unmatched junction bases: 6. CDR3 in amino acids: CASSVLRDRGNEQFF. The CDR3 DNA reads TGTGCCAGCAGCGTGCTCCGGGACAGGGGAAATGAGCAGTTCTTC.

The chain employs TRBV10-3 and TRBJ2-7; 8 nucleotides align to TRBD1. J was trimmed by 2 bases and V by 4 bases; bases with no gene match: 10. The CDR3 is 16 residues long. Germline loops: CDR1 ENHRY, CDR2 SYGVKD. CDR3 loop: CAISGWTGKGTYEQYF. For the CDR3, the DNA is TGTGCCATCAGTGGGTGGACAGGGAAGGGAACCTACGAGCAGTACTTC.

In its sample, this clone was seen once. The chain combines TRBV7-2 with TRBJ1-2; unclear D gene. V lost 5 bases to trimming and J lost 0 bases, with 13 bases between them. Per germline, CDR1 SGHTA and CDR2 FQGNSA. The CDR3 sequence is 15 residues long. CDR3 protein: CASSLRHTPNYGYTF. CDR3 coding DNA: TGTGCCAGCAGCCTTCGACATACCCCTAACTATGGCTACACCTTC.

This sequence joins TRBV18 and TRBJ1-5; TRBD1 agrees at 7 bases. Germline V CDR1 and CDR2: KGHSH, LQKENI. Unmatched junction bases numbered 5, after V lost 4 bases and J lost 5 bases. The CDR3 length is 14 residues. In nucleotides, the CDR3 is TGTGCCAGCTCACTTTCCGGGACAGATCAGCCCCAGCATTTT. Its protein product is CASSLSGTDQPQHF.

The gene calls are TRBV9 and TRBJ2-5; 9 bases fit TRBD1. Germline assignment: CDR1 SGDLS and CDR2 YYNGEE. J lost 5 bases, V lost 2 bases, and 10 bases had no gene match. This CDR3 comprises 16 residues. The CDR3 protein is CASSVGSGQGTETQYF. CDR3 sequence (DNA): TGTGCCAGCAGCGTCGGATCGGGACAGGGAACGGAGACCCAGTACTTC.

The rearrangement joins TRBV6-5 to TRBJ2-6; TRBD1 might be the D (6 bases). Germline V lookup: CDR1 MNHEY, CDR2 SVGAGI. The V gene lost 6 bases and the J gene lost 2 bases, with 11 bases spanning the gap. The CDR3 covers 15 residues. The CDR3 loop is CASRSTGTGANVLTF. The CDR3 coding sequence is TGTGCCAGCAGATCAACAGGGACTGGGGCCAACGTCCTGACTTTC.

This chain connects TRBV6-1 to TRBJ1-2, with D unresolved. CDR1 is MNHNS, CDR2 SASEGT, per germline. The CDR3 has 15 residues. V was trimmed by 1 base and J by 7 bases, leaving 16 bases between them. CDR3 sequence (DNA): TGTGCCAGCAGTGAAGGGGCAGCAGCAGAGGGTGGCTACACCTTC. Amino acid sequence: CASSEGAAAEGGYTF.

The rearrangement joins TRBV5-4 to TRBJ2-3; D may be TRBD2 (6 bases). Per germline, CDR1 SGHNT and CDR2 YYREEE (reference sequence). The CDR3 runs to 16 residues. V was trimmed by 0 bases and J by 2 bases, leaving 13 bases between them. CDR3 coding DNA: TGTGCCAGCAGCTTGGCCGGGACTTTGACCACAGATACGCAGTATTTT. It yields the protein CASSLAGTLTTDTQYF.

The rearrangement uses TRBV19 and TRBJ2-3, with D possibly being TRBD1 (6 bases). Germline CDR1 and CDR2: LNHDA and SQIVND (reference sequence). The CDR3 covers 14 residues. V lost 5 bases and J lost 0, with 9 bases in between. The CDR3 region is CASSRQGSTDTQYF. CDR3 nucleotide sequence: TGTGCCAGTAGTCGGCAGGGGAGCACAGATACGCAGTATTTT.

The chain has TRBV2 and TRBJ1-6; possible D gene TRBD1, 6 bases. V dropped 1 base and J dropped 0 bases, with 10 bases sitting between them. This CDR3 region has 17 residues. The germline V gene has CDR1 SNHLY and CDR2 FYNNEI. CDR3 amino acids: CASSEVGGASYNSPLHF. CDR3 nucleotide sequence: TGTGCCAGCAGTGAAGTCGGGGGGGCCTCCTATAATTCACCCCTCCACTTT.

The V and J genes are TRBV9 and TRBJ1-3; TRBD1 aligns across 7 bases. The CDR3 runs 15 residues. CDR1 and CDR2 (germline): SGDLS, YYNGEE. J was trimmed by 5 bases and V by 3 bases; bases with no gene match: 8. The CDR3 DNA reads TGTGCCAGCAGCGCGACAACAGGGGTCAGAAACACCATATATTTT. It yields the protein CASSATTGVRNTIYF.

The chain uses TRBV11-2 and TRBJ2-2; D is undetermined. The CDR3 spans 13 residues. The V gene's germline CDR1 is SGHAT and CDR2 FQNNGV. V lost 4 bases and J lost 1, with 4 bases in between. The CDR3 DNA reads as TGTGCCAGCAGCTCCCTGAACACCGGGGAGCTGTTTTTT. As protein: CASSSLNTGELFF.

The chain employs TRBV5-1 and TRBJ1-1; the D gene is possibly TRBD1 (5 bases). The CDR3 runs 14 residues. The germline CDR1 and CDR2 sequences are SGHRS and YFSETQ. V was pared by 0 bases and J by 5 bases, with 11 bases between. The CDR3, as DNA: TGCGCCAGCAGCTTGGGCAGGGCCGAGACTGAAGCTTTCTTT. Translated: CASSLGRAETEAFF.

The chain combines TRBV6-5 with TRBJ1-6; 9 positions agree with TRBD1. The germline V gene has CDR1 MNHEY and CDR2 SVGAGI. V lost 0 bases, J lost 8 bases, and 2 bases stayed unmatched. CDR3 size: 15 residues. CDR3 DNA sequence: TGTGCCAGCAGTTACTCGACAGGGGGGGATTCACCCCTCCACTTT. Its protein is CASSYSTGGDSPLHF.

The rearrangement links TRBV2 to TRBJ1-1; D is possibly TRBD1 (5 bases). Germline CDR1 is SNHLY and CDR2 is FYNNEI. Deletions cut 5 bases from V and 6 bases from J, with 13 bases between. The CDR3 sequence is 13 residues long. CDR3 region: CASSPLRQSEAFF. DNA for the CDR3: TGTGCCAGCAGTCCCCTTCGACAGTCTGAAGCTTTCTTT.

This chain connects TRBV27 to TRBJ1-2; possible D gene TRBD1, 6 bases. The germline V gene encodes CDR1 MNHEY and CDR2 SMNVEV (reference sequence). Trimming stripped 4 bases from V and 8 bases from J, with 14 bases between. CDR3 size: 13 residues. CDR3 sequence reads: CASSSGTLVGYTF. In DNA form, the CDR3 reads TGTGCCAGCAGTTCGGGGACACTCGTAGGCTACACCTTC.

This chain connects TRBV5-6 to TRBJ1-2; weak D call: TRBD1 (5 bases). Trimming removed 6 bases from V and 3 bases from J, with 12 bases in between. Looked up from germline, CDR1 is SGHDT and CDR2 is YYEEEE. This CDR3 comprises 13 residues. The DNA for the CDR3 is TGTGCCAGCACCGGGGGAGGGGACTATGGCTACACCTTC. As protein: CASTGGGDYGYTF.

The rearrangement uses TRBV24-1 and TRBJ2-5, with 10 bases lining up with TRBD1. V shed 4 bases, J shed 1 base, and the junction held 8 bases outside the gene matches. The CDR3 has 17 residues. In germline, CDR1 is KGHDR, CDR2 SFDVKD. CDR3 amino acids: CATSDPRGTGVQETQYF. The CDR3 nucleotides read TGTGCCACCAGTGACCCTCGCGGGACAGGGGTCCAAGAGACCCAGTACTTC.

The V and J genes are TRBV30 and TRBJ1-1, with a possible D match to TRBD1 (5 bases). Trimming pared 2 bases from V and 11 bases from J, leaving 12 bases between. The CDR3 loop spans 11 amino acids. The germline V gene encodes CDR1 GTSNPN and CDR2 SVGIG (reference sequence). The CDR3 region has the DNA TGTGCCTGGAGTCGGGGGTTGGGGGCTTTCTTT. This sequence encodes CAWSRGLGAFF.

This sequence joins TRBV6-5 and TRBJ1-2, with D unresolved. The CDR3 spans 15 residues. Trimming pared 6 bases from V and 6 bases from J, leaving 20 bases between. Germline V CDR1 and CDR2: MNHEY, SVGAGI. The chain's CDR3 is CASRDPGLQVNGYTF. DNA for the CDR3: TGTGCCAGCAGAGACCCTGGTTTGCAGGTTAATGGCTACACCTTC.

V gene TRBV28 combines with J gene TRBJ2-3, with 8 bases fitting TRBD1. J lost 4 bases, V lost 3 bases, and 6 bases had no gene match. The germline V gene has CDR1 MDHEN and CDR2 SYDVKM. CDR3 length equals 15 residues. CDR3 nucleotides: TGTGCCAGCAGTTTCATCAGGGGGCGCCCAGATACGCAGTATTTT. Protein product: CASSFIRGRPDTQYF.